The 26 T cell receptor beta chains below all came from one sample that was sequenced in a study of CD8 T cells in ankylosing spondylitis. The study, taken as a whole, reports: Roughly 8 highly homologous variants made up a TCR beta motif that seemed to typify ankylosing spondylitis blood.

TCRdb ran MiXCR on the 5' RACE reads and lists one entry per CDR3 protein. In the table there are 400,000 to 450,000 distinct CDR3 sequences, over 15% of which are singletons. These receptors lack a known antigen. The source material was blood, either unsorted or a sorted T cell fraction (not recorded which). All receptors come from a male donor with ankylosing spondylitis.

This chain connects TRBV19 to TRBJ1-5; D gene ambiguous. From germline, CDR1 is LNHDA and CDR2 SQIVND (reference sequence). V was pared by 7 bases and J by 4 bases, with 11 bases between. The CDR3 consists of 13 residues. CDR3 residues: CASTYSWNQPQHF. The CDR3 DNA sequence: TGTGCCAGTACATACAGTTGGAATCAGCCCCAGCATTTT.

The chain joins TRBV3-1 to TRBJ2-3, with 8 nucleotides matching TRBD2. Looked up from germline, CDR1 is LGHDT and CDR2 is YNNKEL (reference sequence). V was clipped by 4 bases and J by 0 bases; unmatched bases: 6. CDR3 length equals 16 residues. Here the CDR3 reads CASSLSGRTSTDTQYF. The CDR3 bases are TGTGCCAGCAGCCTAAGCGGGAGAACTAGCACAGATACGCAGTATTTT.

In its sample, this clonotype was seen many times. The chain employs TRBV12-3 or TRBV12-4 and TRBJ1-2, with 7 bases matching TRBD1. V trimming: 3 bases; J trimming: 4 bases; junction bases outside the gene matches: 2. The CDR3 is 13 amino acids. Here the CDR3 reads CASSFWDSYGYTF. CDR3 nucleotide sequence: TGTGCCAGCAGTTTTTGGGACAGCTATGGCTACACCTTC.

This clonotype was counted only a few times. V is TRBV2 and J is TRBJ1-5; possible D gene TRBD1, 5 bases. V was trimmed by 6 bases and J by 5 bases, leaving 14 bases between them. Looked up from germline, CDR1 is SNHLY and CDR2 is FYNNEI. The CDR3 has 14 residues. CDR3 region: CASSLDSRYQPQHF. DNA of the CDR3: TGTGCCAGCAGCCTCGACAGTCGTTATCAGCCCCAGCATTTT.

This clonotype was detected only a few times. The chain joins TRBV29-1 to TRBJ1-2; D remains ambiguous. Per the germline V gene, CDR1 is SQVTM and CDR2 is ANQGSEA. This CDR3 has 10 amino acids. In nucleotides, the CDR3 is TGCAGTACGGCGGATTATGGCTACACCTTC. It codes for CSTADYGYTF.

The chain has TRBV7-9 and TRBJ1-5, with 8 bases lining up with TRBD1. V was clipped by 4 bases and J by 2 bases; unmatched bases: 10. The CDR3 is 17 amino acids. The germline V gene encodes CDR1 SEHNR and CDR2 FQNEAQ (reference sequence). CDR3 sequence reads: CASSSSDRASRNQPQHF. CDR3 DNA sequence: TGTGCCAGCAGCTCCTCGGACAGGGCGAGTCGCAATCAGCCCCAGCATTTT.

This clonotype was picked up a small number of times. This chain links TRBV28 with TRBJ1-2; D gene uncertain. This CDR3 has 16 amino acids. V lost 2 bases to trimming and J lost 1 base, with 14 bases between them. CDR1 MDHEN and CDR2 SYDVKM come from the germline V gene. CDR3 amino acids: CASSLIAQGFNYGYTF. CDR3 in DNA: TGTGCCAGCAGTTTAATCGCCCAAGGGTTTAACTATGGCTACACCTTC.

The chain couples TRBV3-1 to TRBJ2-1; D tentatively reads TRBD1 or TRBD2 (5 bases each). Per the germline V gene, CDR1 is LGHDT and CDR2 is YNNKEL (reference sequence). The CDR3 consists of 15 residues. Trimming left V 1 base short and J 4 bases short, with 11 bases between. CDR3 protein: CASSQGGYLYNEQFF. CDR3 in DNA: TGTGCCAGCAGCCAAGGGGGGTATCTTTACAATGAGCAGTTCTTC.

This clonotype was seen only once. V and J are TRBV7-2 and TRBJ2-1; D gene uncertain. CDR3 size: 13 residues. Germline V CDR1 and CDR2: SGHTA, FQGNSA. V was trimmed by 5 bases and J by 10 bases, leaving 15 bases between them. This CDR3 is CASSPSRPREQFF. CDR3 sequence (DNA): TGTGCCAGCAGCCCCAGCCGCCCACGGGAGCAGTTCTTC. The variable domain in full, with the rest retrieved from reference TRBV7-2 and TRBJ2-1, is GAGVSQSPSNKVTEKGKDVELRCDPISGHTALYWYRQSLGQGLEFLIYFQGNSAPDKSGLPSDRFSAERTGGSVSTLTIQRTQQEDSAVYLCASSPSRPREQFFGPGTRLTVL.

This clonotype was detected a few times. The chain couples TRBV29-1 to TRBJ2-7; D not certain. The V gene lost 1 base and the J gene lost 2 bases, with 9 bases spanning the gap. This CDR3 is built from 13 residues. Germline V gene sequence: CDR1 SQVTM, CDR2 ANQGSEA. The CDR3 nucleotides read TGCAGCGTTGAAGTTCCTCCGACCTACGAGCAGTACTTC. This codes for CSVEVPPTYEQYF.

In its sample, this clonotype was seen a few times. This chain uses TRBV7-9 with TRBJ1-1; D unclear. Germline V CDR1 and CDR2: SEHNR, FQNEAQ (reference sequence). The CDR3 consists of 14 residues. The germline V and J ends were trimmed by 5 bases and 1 base, with 11 bases remaining between them. CDR3 nucleotides: TGTGCCAGCAGCCGTGACGGGGAGAACACTGAAGCTTTCTTT. This gives the protein CASSRDGENTEAFF.

This clonotype was observed a few times. V and J are TRBV11-3 and TRBJ2-3; 10 bases are a match to TRBD2. Germline V gene lookup returns CDR1 SGHNT and CDR2 YENEEA. The V segment lost 4 bases and the J segment 2 bases; nucleotides outside the gene matches: 3. The CDR3 runs 15 residues. The CDR3 sequence is CASSSGTSDTDTQYF. DNA for the CDR3: TGTGCCAGCAGCTCCGGGACTAGCGACACAGATACGCAGTATTTT.

This chain links TRBV4-1 with TRBJ1-1; D gene uncertain. The length of the CDR3 is 11 residues. CDR1 is MGHRA, CDR2 YSYEKL, per germline. V was pared by 8 bases and J by 4 bases, with 8 bases between. In DNA, the CDR3 is TGCGCCAGCCGCATAGGCACTGAAGCTTTCTTT. Protein sequence: CASRIGTEAFF.

This clonotype was observed a handful of times. This chain uses TRBV5-3 with TRBJ2-1; D is possibly TRBD1 (6 bases). TRBV5-3 is placed among ORFs of uncertain function. With 9 bases removed from V and 4 bases from J, the gap between germline ends came to 23 bases. The CDR3 totals 16 residues. Written as DNA, the CDR3 is TGTGCCACCTCCCTTGGGGGCAGGGGAATATACAATGAGCAGTTCTTC. It translates to CATSLGGRGIYNEQFF.

The sample holds many counts of this clonotype. This chain links TRBV5-1 with TRBJ2-5; 7 positions agree with TRBD2. Germline CDR1 reads SGHRS; CDR2 reads YFSETQ. The CDR3 extends over 14 amino acids. V was pared by 4 bases and J by 2 bases, with 5 bases of the junction left unmatched. CDR3 DNA sequence: TGCGCCAGCAGCGGCCCTAGCGGACAAGAGACCCAGTACTTC. Its translation is CASSGPSGQETQYF.

V is TRBV5-5 and J is TRBJ1-5; TRBD1 matches 7 bases. The V gene end was trimmed by 1 base and the J gene end by 7 bases; junction bases not matched to a gene: 8. This CDR3 has 15 amino acids. The germline V gene has CDR1 SGHKS and CDR2 YYEKEE (reference sequence). Here the CDR3 DNA reads TGTGCCAGCAGCTTGACGTCAGGGGGGAACCAGCCCCAGCATTTT. Translated, it gives CASSLTSGGNQPQHF. The whole variable domain, remainder taken from reference TRBV5-5 and TRBJ1-5, is DAGVTQSPTHLIKTRGQQVTLRCSPISGHKSVSWYQQVLGQGPQFIFQYYEKEERGRGNFPDRFSARQFPNYSSELNVNALLLGDSALYLCASSLTSGGNQPQHFGDGTRLSIL.

This clonotype was observed a handful of times. This rearrangement joins TRBV10-3 to TRBJ2-1; D tentatively fits TRBD1 or TRBD2 (5 bases each). The CDR3 runs to 13 residues. V dropped 4 bases and J dropped 2 bases, with 6 bases sitting between them. Germline V CDR1 and CDR2: ENHRY, SYGVKD. The CDR3 region is CAISGDPYNEQFF. CDR3 in DNA: TGTGCCATCAGTGGGGACCCCTACAATGAGCAGTTCTTC.

V usage is TRBV9 and J usage is TRBJ1-3; D uncertain. The V gene lost 2 bases and the J gene lost 1 base, with 7 bases spanning the gap. Germline V CDR1 and CDR2: SGDLS, YYNGEE. The CDR3 has 14 residues. CDR3 DNA: TGTGCCAGCAGCGTTGAAGGGTCTGGAAACACCATATATTTT. Translation: CASSVEGSGNTIYF.

This clonotype occurred a few times. This chain uses TRBV29-1 with TRBJ1-2; D is undetermined. Germline V gene sequence: CDR1 SQVTM, CDR2 ANQGSEA. This CDR3 has 13 residues. The V end lost 7 bases, the J end lost 0 bases, and 12 bases lay between the germline ends. The CDR3 DNA follows: TGCAGCGCCCTATCCAGGACTAACTATGGCTACACCTTC. Translated: CSALSRTNYGYTF.

The chain combines TRBV23-1 with TRBJ2-7, with no clear D. TRBV23-1 is given ORF status, its function remaining uncertain. V lost 2 bases to trimming and J lost 5 bases, with 13 bases between them. This CDR3 is 14 amino acids long. For the CDR3, the DNA is TGCGCCAGCAGTCAAAGGGTGATGGTCCACGAGCAGTACTTC. The encoded protein is CASSQRVMVHEQYF.

This clonotype has a handful of counts. This chain connects TRBV5-1 to TRBJ1-5, with 7 bases that match TRBD1. J lost 3 bases, V lost 4 bases, and 7 bases had no gene match. This CDR3 is 15 amino acids long. From germline, CDR1 is SGHRS and CDR2 YFSETQ. This CDR3 is CASSKQGGFNQPQHF. CDR3 DNA: TGCGCCAGCAGCAAGCAGGGGGGTTTCAATCAGCCCCAGCATTTT.

This clonotype has a handful of counts. This rearrangement joins TRBV15 to TRBJ2-3; D is perhaps TRBD2 (7 bases). The germline V gene encodes CDR1 LNHNV and CDR2 YYDKDF (reference sequence). This CDR3 is built from 15 residues. V lost 3 bases, J lost 4 bases, and 14 bases lay in between. The DNA of the CDR3 is TGTGCCACCAGCAGGGGGGGGGCTGGGGCAGATACGCAGTATTTT. Amino acids: CATSRGGAGADTQYF.

There are a few counts of this clonotype. This sequence joins TRBV7-2 and TRBJ2-3; TRBD2 matches 10 bases. The CDR3 runs 17 residues. V was clipped by 3 bases and J by 1 base; unmatched bases: 7. CDR1 is SGHTA and CDR2 is FQGNSA in the germline V gene. CDR3 in DNA: TGTGCCAGCAGCTTCCTAAGCGGGAGGGCGGGCACAGATACGCAGTATTTT. This encodes CASSFLSGRAGTDTQYF.

The table lists this clonotype with a few counts. The rearrangement uses TRBV14 and TRBJ2-1; D ambiguous. This CDR3 spans 13 amino acids. Germline CDR1 SGHDN, CDR2 FVKESK. V lost 1 base and J lost 9, with 10 bases in between. CDR3 nucleotide sequence: TGTGCCAGCAGCCAAGCCCGGGTGGGTGAGCAGTTCTTC. Protein sequence: CASSQARVGEQFF.

The rearrangement uses TRBV7-6 and TRBJ1-1, with 7 bases matching TRBD1. Trimming cost V 5 bases and J 3 bases; bases outside gene matches: 3. The CDR3 consists of 13 residues. Germline assignment: CDR1 SGHVS and CDR2 FNYEAQ. CDR3 nucleotide sequence: TGTGCCAGCAGCCGGACAGGTTACACTGAAGCTTTCTTT. This gives the protein CASSRTGYTEAFF.

This clonotype was recorded a few times. V gene TRBV20-1 combines with J gene TRBJ2-7; 11 bases agree with TRBD2. V lost 7 bases to trimming and J lost 4 bases; unmatched junction nucleotides: 9. CDR1 and CDR2 from the germline V gene are DFQATT and SNEGSKA (reference sequence). The CDR3 totals 14 residues. The DNA for the CDR3 is TGCAGTGGGGCTAGCGGGGGGACTCCGTACGAGCAGTACTTC. This codes for CSGASGGTPYEQYF.